Listed below are T cell receptor beta chains from one sample, sequenced in a study of blood T cell repertoires in COVID-19. Sequencing was performed with immunoSEQ multiplex PCR; in TCRdb, only in-frame clones are kept and a portion is missing. The sample has around 360,000 clones, more than 75% seen once. The sample was PBMCs or T cells enriched from blood (not recorded which). The source is a woman aged 25 to 39 who had recovered from COVID-19. CDR3s include the opening cysteine and the closing phenylalanine or tryptophan. The order of the fields is J gene, V gene, clone size, D gene, CDR3 DNA, CDR3 protein. The D gene is left open where the match is weak. Rows give clone size only sometimes, using once, few, many, or a class for an expanded clone.

TRBJ1-6 TRBV18 once TRBD1 TGTGCCAGCTCAACGACAGGGGGCGACGATTCACCCCTCCACTTT CASSTTGGDDSPLHF
TRBJ1-5 TRBV5-5 few NA TGTGCCAGCAGCTTGGCAGGGGACCAGCCCCAGCATTTT CASSLAGDQPQHF
TRBJ2-7 TRBV27 NA NA TGTGCCAGCAGTCTCAACAGGGCCGTAACTCTTTACGAGCAGTACTTC CASSLNRAVTLYEQYF
TRBJ2-7 TRBV6-5 NA NA TGTGCCAGCAGTTGGCTGGCCCCGAACTCCTACGAGCAGTACTTC CASSWLAPNSYEQYF
TRBJ2-6 TRBV5-4 NA TRBD1 TGTGCCAGCAGCTCCCCGACAGGGGAGACTGGGGCCAACGTCCTGACTTTC CASSSPTGETGANVLTF
TRBJ1-2 TRBV3-1/TRBV3-2 NA NA TGTGCCAGCAGCCAAGGTTCAGGGGACTATGGCTACACCTTC CASSQGSGDYGYTF
TRBJ1-2 TRBV14 NA TRBD1 TGTGCCAGCAGCCCGAACACCGGGACAGGGGCTGGCTACACCTTC CASSPNTGTGAGYTF
TRBJ2-6 TRBV7-9 NA NA TGTGCCAGCAGCTTTGGGGGCCCTGGGGCCAACGTCCTGACTTTC CASSFGGPGANVLTF
TRBJ1-2 TRBV7-9 NA TRBD1 TGTGCCAGCAGCACATCACAGGGGTGGGACTATGGCTACACCTTC CASSTSQGWDYGYTF
TRBJ1-5 TRBV24-1 NA NA TGTGCCACCAGTGATAACCCCGGTCAGCCCCAGCATTTT CATSDNPGQPQHF
TRBJ1-5 TRBV5-1 few TRBD1 TGCGCCAGCAGCGAACAGGGGGCTAGCAATCAGCCCCAGCATTTT CASSEQGASNQPQHF